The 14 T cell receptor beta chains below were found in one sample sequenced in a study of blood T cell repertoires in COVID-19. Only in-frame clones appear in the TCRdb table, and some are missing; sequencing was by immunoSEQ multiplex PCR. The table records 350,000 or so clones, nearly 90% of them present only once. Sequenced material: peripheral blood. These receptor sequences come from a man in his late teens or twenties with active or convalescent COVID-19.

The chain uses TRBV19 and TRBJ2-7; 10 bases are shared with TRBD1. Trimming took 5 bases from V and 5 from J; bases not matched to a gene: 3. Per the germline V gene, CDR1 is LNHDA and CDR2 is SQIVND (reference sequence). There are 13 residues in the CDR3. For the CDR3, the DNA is TGTGCCAGTAGTTGGACAGGGGGAGACGAGCAGTACTTC. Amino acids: CASSWTGGDEQYF. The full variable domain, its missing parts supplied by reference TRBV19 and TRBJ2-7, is DGGITQSPKYLFRKEGQNVTLSCEQNLNHDAMYWYRQDPGQGLRLIYYSQIVNDFQKGDIAEGYSVSREKKESFPLTVTSAQKNPTAFYLCASSWTGGDEQYFGPGTRLTVT.

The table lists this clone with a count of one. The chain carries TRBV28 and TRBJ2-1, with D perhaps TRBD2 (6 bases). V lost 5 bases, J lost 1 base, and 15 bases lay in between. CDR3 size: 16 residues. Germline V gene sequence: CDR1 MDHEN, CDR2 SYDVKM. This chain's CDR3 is CASSGTGSGSYNEQFF. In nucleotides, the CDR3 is TGTGCCAGCAGTGGGACCGGGAGTGGTTCCTACAATGAGCAGTTCTTC.

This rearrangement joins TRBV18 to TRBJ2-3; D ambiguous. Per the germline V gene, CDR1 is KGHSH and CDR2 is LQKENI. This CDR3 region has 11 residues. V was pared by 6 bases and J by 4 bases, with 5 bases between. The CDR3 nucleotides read TGTGCCAGCTCCGCGGCAGATACGCAGTATTTT. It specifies CASSAADTQYF. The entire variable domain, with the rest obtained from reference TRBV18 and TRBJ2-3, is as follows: NAGVMQNPRHLVRRRGQEARLRCSPMKGHSHVYWYRQLPEEGLKFMVYLQKENIIDESGMPKERFSAEFPKEGPSILRIQQVVRGDSAAYFCASSAADTQYFGPGTRLTVL.

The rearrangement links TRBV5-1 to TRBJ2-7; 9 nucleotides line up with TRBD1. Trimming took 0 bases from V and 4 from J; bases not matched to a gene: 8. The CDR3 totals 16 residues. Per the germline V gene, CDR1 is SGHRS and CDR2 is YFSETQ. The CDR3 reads CASSLGGGQGGYEQYF. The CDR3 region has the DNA TGCGCCAGCAGCTTGGGTGGGGGACAGGGCGGTTACGAGCAGTACTTC.

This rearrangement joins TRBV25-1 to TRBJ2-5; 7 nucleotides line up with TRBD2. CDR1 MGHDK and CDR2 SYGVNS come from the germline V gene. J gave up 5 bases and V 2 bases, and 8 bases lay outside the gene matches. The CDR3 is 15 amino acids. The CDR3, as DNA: TGTGCCAGCAGTGAAGGCGGGAGAGGGAGGGAGACCCAGTACTTC. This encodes CASSEGGRGRETQYF.

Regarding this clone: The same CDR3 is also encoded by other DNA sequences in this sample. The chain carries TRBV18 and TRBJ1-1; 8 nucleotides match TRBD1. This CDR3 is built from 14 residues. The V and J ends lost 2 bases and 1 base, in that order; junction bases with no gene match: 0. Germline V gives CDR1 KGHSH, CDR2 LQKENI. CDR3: CASSPGQGNTEAFF. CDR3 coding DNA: TGTGCCAGCTCACCAGGACAGGGGAACACTGAAGCTTTCTTT.

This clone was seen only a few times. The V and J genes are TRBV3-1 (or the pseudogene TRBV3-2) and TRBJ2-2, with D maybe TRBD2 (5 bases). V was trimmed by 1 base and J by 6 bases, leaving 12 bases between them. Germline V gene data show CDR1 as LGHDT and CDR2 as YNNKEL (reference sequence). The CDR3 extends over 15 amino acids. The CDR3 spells CASSQATLGSGELFF. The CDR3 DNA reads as TGTGCCAGCAGCCAAGCCACACTAGGTTCCGGGGAGCTGTTTTTT.

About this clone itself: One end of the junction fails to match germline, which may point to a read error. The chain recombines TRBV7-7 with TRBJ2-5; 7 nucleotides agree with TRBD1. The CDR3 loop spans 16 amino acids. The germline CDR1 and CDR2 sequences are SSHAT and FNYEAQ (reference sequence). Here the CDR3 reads CASSLQTRGFQETQYF. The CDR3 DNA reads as TGTGCTAGCAGCTTGCAAACCAGGGGGTTCCAAGAGACCCAGTACTTC.

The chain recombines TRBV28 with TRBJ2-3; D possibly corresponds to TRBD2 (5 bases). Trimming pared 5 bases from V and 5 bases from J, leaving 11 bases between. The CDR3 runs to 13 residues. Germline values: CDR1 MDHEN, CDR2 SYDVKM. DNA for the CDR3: TGTGCCAGCAGTGGGAGTTCGAGAGATACGCAGTATTTT. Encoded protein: CASSGSSRDTQYF.

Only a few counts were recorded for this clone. The CDR3 here is CASSSAGFTGELFF. CDR3 DNA sequence: TGTGCCAGCAGCTCCGCAGGGTTCACCGGGGAGCTGTTTTTT. The chain combines TRBV11-3 with TRBJ2-2; possible D gene TRBD1, 5 bases. Germline CDR1 and CDR2: SGHNT and YENEEA. CDR3 length: 14 residues. V was pared by 4 bases and J by 4 bases, with 10 bases between.

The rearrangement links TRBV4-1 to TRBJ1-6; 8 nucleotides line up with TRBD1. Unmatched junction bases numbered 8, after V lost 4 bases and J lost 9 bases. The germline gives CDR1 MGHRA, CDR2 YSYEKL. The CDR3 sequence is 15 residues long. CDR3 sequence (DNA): TGCGCCAGCAGCCGGACGGACAGGGAGGCTTCACCCCTCCACTTT. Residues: CASSRTDREASPLHF.

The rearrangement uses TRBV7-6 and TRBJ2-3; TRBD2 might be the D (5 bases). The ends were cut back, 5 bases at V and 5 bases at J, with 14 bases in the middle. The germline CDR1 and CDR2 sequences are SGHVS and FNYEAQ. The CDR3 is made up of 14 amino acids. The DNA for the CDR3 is TGTGCCAGCAGCCCCGGACGGGAAATAGATACGCAGTATTTT. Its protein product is CASSPGREIDTQYF.

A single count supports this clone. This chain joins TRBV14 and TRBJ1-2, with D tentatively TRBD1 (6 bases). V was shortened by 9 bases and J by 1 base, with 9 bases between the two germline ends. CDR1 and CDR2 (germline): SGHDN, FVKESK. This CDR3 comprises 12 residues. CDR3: CARGHFNYGYTF. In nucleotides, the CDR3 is TGTGCCAGGGGACACTTTAACTATGGCTACACCTTC.

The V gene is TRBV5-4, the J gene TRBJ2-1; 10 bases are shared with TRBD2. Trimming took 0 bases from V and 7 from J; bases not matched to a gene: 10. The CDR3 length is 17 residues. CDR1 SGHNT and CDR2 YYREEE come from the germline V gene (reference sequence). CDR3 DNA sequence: TGTGCCAGCAGCTTGGCGTCGCTAGCGGGAGTATGGAATGAGCAGTTCTTC. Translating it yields CASSLASLAGVWNEQFF.